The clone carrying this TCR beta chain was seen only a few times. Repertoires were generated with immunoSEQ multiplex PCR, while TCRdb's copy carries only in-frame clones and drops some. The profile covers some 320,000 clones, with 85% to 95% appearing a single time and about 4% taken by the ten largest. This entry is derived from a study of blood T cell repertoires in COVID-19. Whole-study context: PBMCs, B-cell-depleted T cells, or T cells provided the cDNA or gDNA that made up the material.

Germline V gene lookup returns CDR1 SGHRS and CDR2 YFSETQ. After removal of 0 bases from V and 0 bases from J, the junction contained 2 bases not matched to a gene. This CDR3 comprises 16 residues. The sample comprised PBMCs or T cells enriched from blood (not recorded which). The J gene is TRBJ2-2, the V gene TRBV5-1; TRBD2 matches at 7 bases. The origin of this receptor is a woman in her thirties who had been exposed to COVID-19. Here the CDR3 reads CASSLGLAANTGELFF. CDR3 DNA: TGCGCCAGCAGCTTGGGGCTAGCGGCGAACACCGGGGAGCTGTTTTTT.